Each of the 20 T cell receptor beta chains below was sequenced from the same sample in a study of identical twins' blood T cells. One entry per CDR3 protein results from TCRdb running MiXCR on the 5' RACE reads. This repertoire shows 300,000 to 400,000 distinct CDR3 sequences, roughly 28% found once; its top ten account for about 6%. The material sequenced was PBMCs. These receptors were collected from a woman aged 18-55 years in good health.

The chain employs TRBV12-5 and TRBJ2-2; no definite D call. Germline CDR1 and CDR2: LGHNT and FRNRAP. This CDR3 is 15 amino acids long. V was shortened by 3 bases and J by 3 bases, with 11 bases between the two germline ends. CDR3: CASGFGGRDTGELFF. The CDR3 region has the DNA TGTGCTAGTGGTTTCGGTGGACGGGACACCGGGGAGCTGTTTTTT.

This clonotype was seen more than once but under ten times. V usage is TRBV12-3 or TRBV12-4 and J usage is TRBJ2-2, with TRBD1 matching over 7 bases. V lost 3 bases and J lost 4; bases outside the gene matches: 2. The CDR3 is 14 amino acids. The CDR3 DNA sequence: TGTGCCAGCAGTTTCTACAGGGGCACCGGGGAGCTGTTTTTT. It is translated as CASSFYRGTGELFF.

This clonotype showed up just a few times. The chain is built from TRBV23-1 and TRBJ2-7, with D possibly being TRBD2 (6 bases). TRBV23-1 is reported as an ORF; its role is uncertain. The CDR3 loop spans 14 amino acids. V lost 8 bases to trimming and J lost 0 bases, with 14 bases between them. The CDR3 here is CASASGDFSYEQYF. CDR3 nucleotides: TGCGCCAGCGCCTCGGGGGACTTCTCCTACGAGCAGTACTTC.

The rearrangement links TRBV2 to TRBJ2-2; 7 bases match TRBD2. Trimming at V came to 1 base and at J to 6 bases, leaving 8 bases not matched to a gene. The CDR3 has 16 residues. The germline V gene encodes CDR1 SNHLY and CDR2 FYNNEI. CDR3 nucleotides: TGTGCCAGCAGTGAAGTTGGCGGGAGAGTAGCCGGGGAGCTGTTTTTT. Protein: CASSEVGGRVAGELFF.

The J gene is TRBJ2-3, the V gene TRBV19; perhaps TRBD1 as D (5 bases). V lost 8 bases and J 0 bases, leaving 27 bases between the germline ends. The CDR3 length is 19 residues. Germline V gene lookup returns CDR1 LNHDA and CDR2 SQIVND (reference sequence). DNA for the CDR3: TGTGCCAGTCAAGGATGGGGCGCGGTAAACCCAACAAGCACAGATACGCAGTATTTT. This gives the protein CASQGWGAVNPTSTDTQYF.

This clonotype occurred a few times. The chain recombines TRBV20-1 with TRBJ2-1; 7 bases line up with TRBD1. The trim removed 3 bases at V and 7 bases at J, leaving 9 bases unmatched. Germline lookup yields CDR1 DFQATT and CDR2 SNEGSKA (reference sequence). The CDR3 totals 14 residues. This CDR3 reads CSASSGQLVNEQFF. CDR3 DNA sequence: TGCAGTGCTAGTTCGGGACAGTTGGTGAATGAGCAGTTCTTC.

V and J are TRBV19 and TRBJ1-5, with a tentative D call TRBD1 (6 bases). The V gene lost 7 bases and the J gene lost 2 bases, with 15 bases spanning the gap. From germline, CDR1 is LNHDA and CDR2 SQIVND (reference sequence). This CDR3 comprises 15 residues. CDR3 bases: TGTGCCAGTACCCACAGGGCTGGAGGCAATCAGCCCCAGCATTTT. Amino acids: CASTHRAGGNQPQHF.

This clonotype was seen at least ten times. J is TRBJ1-3 and V is TRBV29-1; D is ambiguous. Looked up from germline, CDR1 is SQVTM and CDR2 is ANQGSEA. V dropped 2 bases and J dropped 3 bases, with 11 bases sitting between them. CDR3 length equals 14 residues. CDR3 residues: CSVERREFGNTIYF. As DNA, the CDR3 is TGCAGCGTTGAACGACGGGAGTTTGGAAACACCATATATTTT. Full variable domain (remainder filled in from reference TRBV29-1 and TRBJ1-3): SAVISQKPSRDICQRGTSLTIQCQVDSQVTMMFWYRQQPGQSLTLIATANQGSEATYESGFVIDKFPISRPNLTFSTLTVSNMSPEDSSIYLCSVERREFGNTIYFGEGSWLTVV.

This chain joins TRBV27 and TRBJ1-1; possible D gene TRBD1, 6 bases. Looked up from germline, CDR1 is MNHEY and CDR2 is SMNVEV (reference sequence). The CDR3 totals 14 residues. Trimming left V 6 bases short and J 5 bases short, with 16 bases between. For the CDR3, the DNA is TGTGCCAGCAGCCGGTTCCGGGGGCGAACTGAAGCTTTCTTT. It codes for CASSRFRGRTEAFF.

This clonotype was picked up a small number of times. The rearrangement joins TRBV12-3 or TRBV12-4 to TRBJ2-2; maybe TRBD2 (5 bases). CDR3 size: 16 residues. V lost 7 bases, J lost 8 bases, and 23 bases lay in between. CDR3 nucleotide sequence: TGTGCCAGCACTTCGGGAAGCCCTCGATTAGATGGGGAGCTGTTTTTT. Amino acids: CASTSGSPRLDGELFF.

This clonotype was seen many times. The chain carries TRBV9 and TRBJ1-4, with D perhaps matching TRBD1 (6 bases). V lost 2 bases and J lost 4, with 15 bases in between. The CDR3 extends over 16 amino acids. Germline-derived CDR1 and CDR2 are SGDLS and YYNGEE. CDR3 protein: CASSVQGGQLNEKLFF. The CDR3 nucleotides are TGTGCCAGCAGCGTCCAAGGGGGACAACTTAATGAAAAACTGTTTTTT.

In regard to this clonotype: A much more abundant neighbour one base away suggests this may be a read error. The chain uses TRBV20-1 and TRBJ2-3, with TRBD2 identical over 8 bases. Per germline, CDR1 DFQATT and CDR2 SNEGSKA (reference sequence). This CDR3 has 15 amino acids. V gave up 4 bases and J gave up 1 base; unmatched junction bases: 7. The CDR3 DNA is TGCAGTGCTACCAACCAGACTAGCGGCACAGATACGCAGTATTTT. Amino acid sequence: CSATNQTSGTDTQYF.

This chain uses TRBV27 with TRBJ1-2; TRBD1 matches at 7 bases. With 0 bases clipped from V and 5 bases from J, the junction kept 9 bases outside the gene matches. This CDR3 has 16 amino acids. CDR1 MNHEY and CDR2 SMNVEV come from the germline V gene (reference sequence). CDR3 residues: CASSLSNGDSRYGYTF. In DNA form, the CDR3 reads TGTGCCAGCAGTTTATCGAATGGGGACAGTAGGTATGGCTACACCTTC.

The chain combines TRBV6-1 with TRBJ2-7, with unresolved D. The CDR3 sequence is 12 residues long. Per the germline V gene, CDR1 is MNHNS and CDR2 is SASEGT. Deletions cut 4 bases from V and 1 base from J, with 5 bases between. As DNA, the CDR3 is TGTGCCAGCAGTGTACAGTCCTACGAGCAGTACTTC. This codes for CASSVQSYEQYF.

This clonotype was found many times. The rearrangement joins TRBV19 to TRBJ1-3, with D unclear. The germline gives CDR1 LNHDA, CDR2 SQIVND (reference sequence). Trimming stripped 4 bases from V and 1 base from J, with 11 bases between. The CDR3 extends over 15 amino acids. The CDR3 protein is CASSRRRRSGNTIYF. The CDR3 DNA is TGTGCCAGTAGTAGACGGCGAAGGTCTGGAAACACCATATATTTT.

The rearrangement uses TRBV20-1 and TRBJ2-1; 9 positions agree with TRBD2. The CDR3 is made up of 14 amino acids. Losses at the gene ends were 5 bases for V and 5 bases for J; bases not matched to a gene: 7. The germline gives CDR1 DFQATT, CDR2 SNEGSKA (reference sequence). The CDR3 reads CSARPQRGDNEQFF. Here the CDR3 DNA reads TGCAGTGCTCGCCCCCAGCGGGGGGACAATGAGCAGTTCTTC.

This clonotype was recorded many times. This chain connects TRBV29-1 to TRBJ2-1; no reliable D call. CDR1 is SQVTM, CDR2 ANQGSEA, per germline. Trimming cost V 1 base and J 5 bases, with 3 bases left between them. The CDR3 runs to 11 residues. CDR3: CSVEGNNEQFF. CDR3 sequence (DNA): TGCAGCGTTGAAGGGAACAATGAGCAGTTCTTC.

This clonotype has only a few counts. The rearrangement links TRBV6-5 to TRBJ1-1; D is possibly TRBD1 (5 bases). The germline gives CDR1 MNHEY, CDR2 SVGAGI. The V gene lost 7 bases and the J gene lost 4 bases, with 10 bases spanning the gap. There are 12 residues in the CDR3. Here the CDR3 DNA reads TGTGCCAGCATTACGGGGGGCACTGAAGCTTTCTTT. It specifies CASITGGTEAFF.

The sample holds many counts of this clonotype. The V and J genes are TRBV29-1 and TRBJ1-2; a weak D match, TRBD1 (5 bases). CDR1 SQVTM and CDR2 ANQGSEA come from the germline V gene. This CDR3 spans 13 amino acids. V was shortened by 0 bases and J by 4 bases, with 9 bases between the two germline ends. The DNA for the CDR3 is TGCAGCGTTGAAGAGTTCAGGGTCTATGGCTACACCTTC. Translating it yields CSVEEFRVYGYTF. Drawing the rest from reference TRBV29-1 and TRBJ1-2, the complete variable domain is SAVISQKPSRDICQRGTSLTIQCQVDSQVTMMFWYRQQPGQSLTLIATANQGSEATYESGFVIDKFPISRPNLTFSTLTVSNMSPEDSSIYLCSVEEFRVYGYTFGSGTRLTVV.

A few counts support this clonotype. This sequence joins TRBV6-5 and TRBJ2-2, with 7 bases that match TRBD2. The CDR3 covers 16 residues. CDR1 and CDR2 from the germline V gene are MNHEY and SVGAGI. Germline trimming cut 5 bases from V and 5 bases from J; bases unmatched to any gene: 11. In DNA form, the CDR3 reads TGTGCCAGCAGTCTCCAAGCGGGAAGAGGAACCGGGGAGCTGTTTTTT. Translating it yields CASSLQAGRGTGELFF.